The 8 T cell receptor beta chains reported below all come from one sample, sequenced in a study of OX40 agonist ivuxolimab in advanced cancers. Produced via immunoSEQ multiplex PCR; TCRdb's table is partial and in-frame only. The table has under 100,000 clones, around 92% seen once; the top ten hold 0.53%. The material was CD4+ or CD8+ T cells sorted from blood, obtained in a trial of the OX40 agonist ivuxolimab. These receptors were obtained from an adult with an advanced solid tumor such as melanoma, head and neck, liver or kidney cancer.

This sequence joins TRBV7-9 and TRBJ2-7; TRBD2 matches 10 bases. Losses at the gene ends were 1 base for V and 6 bases for J; bases not matched to a gene: 0. CDR1 is SEHNR and CDR2 is FQNEAQ in the germline V gene (reference sequence). This CDR3 spans 13 amino acids. In nucleotides, the CDR3 is TGTGCCAGCAGCTTAGGGACTAGCGGCGAGCAGTACTTC. This translates into CASSLGTSGEQYF.

This chain uses TRBV7-9 with TRBJ2-7; D call uncertain. V dropped 5 bases and J dropped 3 bases, with 5 bases sitting between them. This CDR3 is built from 11 residues. The germline gives CDR1 SEHNR, CDR2 FQNEAQ (reference sequence). Written as DNA, the CDR3 is TGTGCCAGCAGCCACATCTACGAGCAGTACTTC. Protein product: CASSHIYEQYF.

J is TRBJ1-1 and V is TRBV7-9, with D perhaps TRBD1 (6 bases). Germline CDR1 and CDR2: SEHNR and FQNEAQ (reference sequence). This CDR3 spans 16 amino acids. Trimming removed 1 base at V and 0 bases at J, with 12 bases between. The CDR3 DNA reads as TGTGCCAGCAGCTTAGGTTCTGGGGGGCTGAACACTGAAGCTTTCTTT. The encoded protein is CASSLGSGGLNTEAFF.

V gene TRBV7-2 combines with J gene TRBJ2-7, with TRBD2 as a possible D gene (7 bases). The V gene lost 5 bases and the J gene lost 5 bases, with 25 bases spanning the gap. Germline assignment: CDR1 SGHTA and CDR2 FQGNSA. This CDR3 has 17 amino acids. DNA for the CDR3: TGTGCCAGCAGCCCCCGAGGGGGGAGGGTGATCAACGACGAGCAGTACTTC. It yields the protein CASSPRGGRVINDEQYF.

The V gene is TRBV28, the J gene TRBJ2-7, with D hard to call. This CDR3 comprises 13 residues. Trimming pared 5 bases from V and 3 bases from J, leaving 11 bases between. Per the germline V gene, CDR1 is MDHEN and CDR2 is SYDVKM. The DNA of the CDR3 is TGTGCCAGCAGTAAGGACCTTTACTACGAGCAGTACTTC. Encoded protein: CASSKDLYYEQYF.

This sequence joins TRBV7-2 and TRBJ1-2; 8 nucleotides align to TRBD1. The CDR3 totals 14 residues. Germline V CDR1 and CDR2: SGHTA, FQGNSA. After removal of 5 bases from V and 4 bases from J, the junction contained 6 bases not matched to a gene. This CDR3 is CASSKDRGVYGYTF. The CDR3, as DNA: TGTGCCAGCAGCAAAGACAGGGGAGTCTATGGCTACACCTTC.

The rearrangement joins TRBV7-9 to TRBJ1-3; D is uncertain. Germline lookup yields CDR1 SEHNR and CDR2 FQNEAQ (reference sequence). V was trimmed by 4 bases and J by 4 bases, leaving 11 bases between them. The CDR3 spans 14 residues. CDR3 in DNA: TGTGCCAGCAGCTCGAAGGGTCCAGGAAACACCATATATTTT. Protein product: CASSSKGPGNTIYF.

The J gene is TRBJ2-7, the V gene TRBV2; D may match TRBD1 or TRBD2 (5 bases each). CDR1 is SNHLY, CDR2 FYNNEI, per germline. The ends were cut back, 6 bases at V and 7 bases at J, with 16 bases in the middle. This CDR3 is 13 amino acids long. CDR3 nucleotide sequence: TGTGCCAGCAGCCCCGGGACGACGGAGGAGCAGTACTTC. This translates into CASSPGTTEEQYF.